What follows are 11 T cell receptor beta chains derived from one specimen sequenced in a study of CD8+ T cells in alopecia areata (dated by TCRdb to between 2018 and 2020). Sample time point, as interpreted from the label and publication: four to five weeks on oral tofacitinib. This specimen's treatment or condition label, per the study, means: oral pan-JAK inhibitor, 5-10 mg twice daily. Libraries came from the immunoSEQ multiplex PCR assay. RNA was extracted from all samples and reverse transcribed into cDNA as template for TCR sequencing. Here the immuneACCESS table is served through TCRdb, limited to in-frame sequences with V and J called. Missing clones are a known gap in these copies; in checked studies unresolved V genes cover under half, and the rest lacks a known reason. In all, the sample holds about 42,000 clones, and approximately 65% of those were seen once. Of the sample, 20% to 25% falls within the top ten clones.

The sequenced sample was CD8+ T cells sorted from blood, obtained at week 4, from a patient treated with tofacitinib. Receptors originate from a human donor with alopecia areata.

CDR3 sequence reads: CATSRDRGEHQPQHF. The CDR3, as DNA: TGTGCCACCAGCAGAGATCGGGGGGAACATCAGCCCCAGCATTTT. V usage is TRBV15 and J usage is TRBJ1-5; possibly TRBD1 for D (5 bases). This CDR3 has 15 residues. From germline, CDR1 is LNHNV and CDR2 YYDKDF (reference sequence). Trimming removed 0 bases from V and 5 bases from J, with 11 bases in between.

The chain joins TRBV4-1 to TRBJ1-2, with D unresolved. Germline V gene data show CDR1 as MGHRA and CDR2 as YSYEKL. The CDR3 has 15 residues. Between the trimmed V and J ends, which lost 4 bases and 8 bases, there was a span of 20 bases. The CDR3 region has the DNA TGCGCCAGCAGCCTTCTCGAGGGTAATGAGTCAGGCTACACCTTC. It codes for CASSLLEGNESGYTF.

This clone was counted only a few times. This sequence joins TRBV27 and TRBJ2-3; no clear D gene. V was pared by 3 bases and J by 0 bases, with 7 bases between. Germline assignment: CDR1 MNHEY and CDR2 SMNVEV (reference sequence). The CDR3 extends over 14 amino acids. The CDR3 sequence: CASSFPYSTDTQYF. The CDR3 coding sequence is TGTGCCAGCAGTTTCCCTTACAGCACAGATACGCAGTATTTT.

The chain has TRBV6-6 and TRBJ1-5, with 11 bases matching TRBD1. Germline V gene lookup returns CDR1 MNHNY and CDR2 SVGAGI (reference sequence). This CDR3 is built from 15 residues. V lost 6 bases to trimming and J lost 6 bases; unmatched junction nucleotides: 7. CDR3 in amino acids: CASRQDRGRGQPQHF. In DNA form, the CDR3 reads TGTGCCAGCAGACAGGACAGGGGGCGCGGTCAGCCCCAGCATTTT.

The rearrangement links TRBV25-1 to TRBJ2-5, with D unresolved. This CDR3 comprises 11 residues. V was shortened by 5 bases and J by 5 bases, with 6 bases between the two germline ends. Per germline, CDR1 MGHDK and CDR2 SYGVNS. CDR3 in DNA: TGTGCCAGCAGTCCCCGGGAGACCCAGTACTTC. As protein: CASSPRETQYF.

The chain employs TRBV19 and TRBJ1-5; D gene uncertain. The V gene's germline CDR1 is LNHDA and CDR2 SQIVND (reference sequence). This CDR3 region has 12 residues. Trimming stripped 8 bases from V and 0 bases from J, with 5 bases between. The CDR3: CASSASNQPQHF. CDR3 bases: TGTGCCAGTTCAGCTAGCAATCAGCCCCAGCATTTT.

V and J are TRBV11-2 and TRBJ2-7; D is uncertain. Germline V lookup: CDR1 SGHAT, CDR2 FQNNGV. Trimming took off 4 bases at V and 0 bases at J, with 19 bases between the two ends. The CDR3 spans 17 residues. CDR3 protein: CASSSPSDGTDSYEQYF. The CDR3 coding sequence is TGTGCCAGCAGCTCCCCCTCGGACGGAACTGACTCCTACGAGCAGTACTTC.

CDR3: CASSTGGYEQYF. The CDR3, as DNA: TGTGCCAGCAGCACAGGGGGCTACGAGCAGTACTTC. The rearrangement uses TRBV11-2 and TRBJ2-7; 8 bases are a match to TRBD1. Germline V gene sequence: CDR1 SGHAT, CDR2 FQNNGV. J lost 3 bases, V lost 5 bases, and 0 bases had no gene match. This CDR3 has 12 amino acids.

DNA of the CDR3: TGTGCCAGCAGCCTAAAGCCGGGACAGGGGGCTGAGGGATTATACGAGCAGTACTTC. Its translation is CASSLKPGQGAEGLYEQYF. The J gene is TRBJ2-7, the V gene TRBV7-2; 12 bases are shared with TRBD1. Trimming removed 5 bases from V and 4 bases from J; junction bases left unmatched: 18. This CDR3 contains 19 residues. Germline V gene sequence: CDR1 SGHTA, CDR2 FQGNSA. The full variable domain, completed using reference TRBV7-2 and TRBJ2-7, is GAGVSQSPSNKVTEKGKDVELRCDPISGHTALYWYRQSLGQGLEFLIYFQGNSAPDKSGLPSDRFSAERTGGSVSTLTIQRTQQEDSAVYLCASSLKPGQGAEGLYEQYFGPGTRLTVT.

The chain carries TRBV5-6 and TRBJ2-5; perhaps TRBD1 as D (6 bases). This CDR3 is 15 amino acids long. V shed 6 bases and J shed 5 bases, with 20 bases lying between them. Germline V gives CDR1 SGHDT, CDR2 YYEEEE. CDR3 in amino acids: CASNHGTSGEETQYF. CDR3 nucleotides: TGTGCCAGCAACCATGGGACATCCGGGGAGGAGACCCAGTACTTC.

CDR3 amino acids: CASTGWADEETQYF. CDR3 sequence (DNA): TGTGCCAGCACTGGGTGGGCAGACGAAGAGACCCAGTACTTC. This chain connects TRBV6-6 to TRBJ2-5; D not resolved. This CDR3 is built from 14 residues. Germline-derived CDR1 and CDR2 are MNHNY and SVGAGI (reference sequence). V lost 7 bases and J 3 bases, leaving 15 bases between the germline ends.